This T cell receptor (beta chain) appears in the sequencing data of a study of blood T cell repertoires in COVID-19. Participant ages covered about 18 to 95 years across about 25 US areas. This clone was recorded many times. Assay used: immunoSEQ multiplex PCR; TCRdb lists only in-frame clones, some missing. The top ten clones hold more than 6.5% of a sample with about 160,000 clones, approximately 90% of them seen once. With 2 bases clipped from V and 6 bases from J, the junction kept 3 bases outside the gene matches. This CDR3 spans 16 amino acids. The V gene's germline CDR1 is MNHEY and CDR2 SVGAGI.

This receptor was taken from a woman between 50 and 59 years old who had recovered from COVID-19. The material sequenced was PBMCs or T cells enriched from blood (not recorded which). The chain employs TRBV6-5 and TRBJ2-2, with TRBD2 matching over 13 bases. For the CDR3, the DNA is TGTGCCAGCAGTTACGTGGGACTAGCGGGGTCCGGGGAGCTGTTTTTT. Translation: CASSYVGLAGSGELFF.